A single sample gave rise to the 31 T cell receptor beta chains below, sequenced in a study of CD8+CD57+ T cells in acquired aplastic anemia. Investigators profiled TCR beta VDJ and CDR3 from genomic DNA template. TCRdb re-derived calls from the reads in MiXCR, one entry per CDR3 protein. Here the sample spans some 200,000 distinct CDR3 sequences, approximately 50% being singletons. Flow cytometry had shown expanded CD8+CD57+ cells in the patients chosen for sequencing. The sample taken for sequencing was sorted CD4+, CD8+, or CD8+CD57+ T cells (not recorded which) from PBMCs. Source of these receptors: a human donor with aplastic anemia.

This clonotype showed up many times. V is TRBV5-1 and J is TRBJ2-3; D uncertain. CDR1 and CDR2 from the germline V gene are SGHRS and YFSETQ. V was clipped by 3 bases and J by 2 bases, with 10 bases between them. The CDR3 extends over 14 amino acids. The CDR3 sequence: CASSSTTSTDTQYF. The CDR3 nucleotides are TGCGCCAGCAGCTCTACTACCTCCACAGATACGCAGTATTTT.

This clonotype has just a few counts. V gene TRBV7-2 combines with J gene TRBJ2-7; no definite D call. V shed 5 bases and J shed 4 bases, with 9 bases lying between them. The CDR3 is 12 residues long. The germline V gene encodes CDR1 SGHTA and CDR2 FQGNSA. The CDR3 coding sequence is TGTGCCAGCAGCCGTAGTCTTTACGAGCAGTACTTC. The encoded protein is CASSRSLYEQYF. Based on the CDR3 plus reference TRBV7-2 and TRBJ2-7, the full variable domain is GAGVSQSPSNKVTEKGKDVELRCDPISGHTALYWYRQSLGQGLEFLIYFQGNSAPDKSGLPSDRFSAERTGGSVSTLTIQRTQQEDSAVYLCASSRSLYEQYFGPGTRLTVT.

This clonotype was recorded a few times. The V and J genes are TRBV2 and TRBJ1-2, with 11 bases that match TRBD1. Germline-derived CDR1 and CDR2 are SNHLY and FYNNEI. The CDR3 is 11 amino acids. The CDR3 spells CAKRGQGDYTF. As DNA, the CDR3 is TGTGCTAAGAGGGGACAGGGGGACTACACCTTC.

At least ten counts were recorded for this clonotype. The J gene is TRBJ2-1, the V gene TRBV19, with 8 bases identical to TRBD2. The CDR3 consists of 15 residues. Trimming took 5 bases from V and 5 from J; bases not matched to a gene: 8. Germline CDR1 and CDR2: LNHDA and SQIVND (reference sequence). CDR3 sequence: CASSFSGLGNNEQFF. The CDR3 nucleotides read TGTGCCAGTAGTTTTTCGGGACTAGGGAACAATGAGCAGTTCTTC.

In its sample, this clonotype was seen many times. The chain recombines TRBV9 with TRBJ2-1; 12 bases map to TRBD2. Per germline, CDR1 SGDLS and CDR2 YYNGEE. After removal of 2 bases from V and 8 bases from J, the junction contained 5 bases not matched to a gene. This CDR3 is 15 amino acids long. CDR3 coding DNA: TGTGCCAGCAGCGTGACTAGCGGGAGTGAGTATGAGCAGTTCTTC. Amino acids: CASSVTSGSEYEQFF.

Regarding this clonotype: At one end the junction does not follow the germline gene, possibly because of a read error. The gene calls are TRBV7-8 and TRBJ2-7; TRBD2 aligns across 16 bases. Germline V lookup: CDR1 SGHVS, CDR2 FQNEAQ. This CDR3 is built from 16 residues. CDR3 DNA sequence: TGTGCCAGCAGCTTTGGGACTAGCGGGGGGGTATACGAGCAATACTTC. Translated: CASSFGTSGGVYEQYF.

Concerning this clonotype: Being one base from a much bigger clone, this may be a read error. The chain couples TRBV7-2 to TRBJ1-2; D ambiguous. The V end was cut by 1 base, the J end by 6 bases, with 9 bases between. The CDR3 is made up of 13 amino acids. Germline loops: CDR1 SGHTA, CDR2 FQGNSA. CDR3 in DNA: TGTGCCAGCAGCTTAGACCCCGTCGATGGCTACACCTTC. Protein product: CASSLDPVDGYTF.

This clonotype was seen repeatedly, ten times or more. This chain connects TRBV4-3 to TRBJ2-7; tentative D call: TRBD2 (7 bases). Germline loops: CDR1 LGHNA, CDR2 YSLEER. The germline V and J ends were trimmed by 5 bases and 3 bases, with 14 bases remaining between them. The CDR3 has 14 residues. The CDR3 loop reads CASSKGGGNYEQYF. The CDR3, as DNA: TGCGCCAGCAGCAAAGGGGGGGGGAACTACGAGCAGTACTTC.

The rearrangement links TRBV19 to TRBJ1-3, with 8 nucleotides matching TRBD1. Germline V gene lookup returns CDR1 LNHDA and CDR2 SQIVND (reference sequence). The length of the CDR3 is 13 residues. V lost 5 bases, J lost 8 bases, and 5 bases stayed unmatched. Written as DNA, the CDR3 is TGTGCCAGTAGTTCCGGACAGGGCGACACCATATATTTT. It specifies CASSSGQGDTIYF.

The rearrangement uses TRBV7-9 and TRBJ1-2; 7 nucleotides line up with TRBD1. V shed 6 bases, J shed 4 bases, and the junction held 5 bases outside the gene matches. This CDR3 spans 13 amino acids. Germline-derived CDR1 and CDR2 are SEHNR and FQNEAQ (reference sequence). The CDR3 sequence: CASRRQGPYGYTF. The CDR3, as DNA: TGTGCCAGCAGGCGACAGGGCCCCTATGGCTACACCTTC.

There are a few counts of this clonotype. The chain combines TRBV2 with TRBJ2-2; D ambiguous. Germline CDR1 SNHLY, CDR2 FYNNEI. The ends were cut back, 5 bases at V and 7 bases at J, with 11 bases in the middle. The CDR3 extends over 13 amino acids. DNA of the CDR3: TGTGCCAGCAGTACACCTAGAGGCGGGGAGCTGTTTTTT. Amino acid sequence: CASSTPRGGELFF.

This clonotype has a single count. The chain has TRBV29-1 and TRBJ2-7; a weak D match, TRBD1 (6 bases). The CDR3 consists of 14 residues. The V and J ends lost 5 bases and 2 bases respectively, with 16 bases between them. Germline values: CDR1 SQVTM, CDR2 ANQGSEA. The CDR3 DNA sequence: TGCAGCGTTAGCCACAGGGTTCCAGCCTACGAGCAGTACTTC. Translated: CSVSHRVPAYEQYF.

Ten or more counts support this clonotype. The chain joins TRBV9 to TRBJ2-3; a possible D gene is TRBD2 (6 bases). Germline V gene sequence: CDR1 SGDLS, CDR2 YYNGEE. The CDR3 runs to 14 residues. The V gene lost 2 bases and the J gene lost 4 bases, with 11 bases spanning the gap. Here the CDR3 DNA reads TGTGCCAGCAGCGTCGGGGGAGTTGCAGATACGCAGTATTTT. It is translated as CASSVGGVADTQYF.

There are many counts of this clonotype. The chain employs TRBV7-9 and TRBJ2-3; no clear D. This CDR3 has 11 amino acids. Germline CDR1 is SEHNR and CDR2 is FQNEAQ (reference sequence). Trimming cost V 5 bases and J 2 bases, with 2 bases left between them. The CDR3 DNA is TGTGCCAGCAGCGACACAGATACGCAGTATTTT. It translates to CASSDTDTQYF.

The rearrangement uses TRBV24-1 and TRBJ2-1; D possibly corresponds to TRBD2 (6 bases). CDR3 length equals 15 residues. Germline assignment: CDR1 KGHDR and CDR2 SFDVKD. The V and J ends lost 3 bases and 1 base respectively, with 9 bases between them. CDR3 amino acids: CATSDIGGSYNEQFF. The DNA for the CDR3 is TGTGCCACCAGTGATATCGGGGGATCCTACAATGAGCAGTTCTTC.

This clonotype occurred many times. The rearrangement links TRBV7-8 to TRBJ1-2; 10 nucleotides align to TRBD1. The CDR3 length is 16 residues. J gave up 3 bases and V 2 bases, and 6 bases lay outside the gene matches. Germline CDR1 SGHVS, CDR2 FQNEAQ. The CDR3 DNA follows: TGTGCCAGCAGCTTAAGAGGGACAGGGGCTCACTATGGCTACACCTTC. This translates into CASSLRGTGAHYGYTF.

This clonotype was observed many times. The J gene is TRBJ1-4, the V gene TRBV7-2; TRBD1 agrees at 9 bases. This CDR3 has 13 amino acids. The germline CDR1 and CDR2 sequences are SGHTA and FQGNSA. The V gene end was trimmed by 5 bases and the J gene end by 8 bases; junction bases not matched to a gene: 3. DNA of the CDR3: TGTGCCAGCAGCCGACAGGGGGGCGAAAAACTGTTTTTT. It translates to CASSRQGGEKLFF.

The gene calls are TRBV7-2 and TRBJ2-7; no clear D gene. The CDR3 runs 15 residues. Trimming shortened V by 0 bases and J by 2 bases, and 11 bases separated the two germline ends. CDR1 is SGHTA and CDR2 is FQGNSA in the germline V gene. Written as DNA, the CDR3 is TGTGCCAGCAGCTTAGCTGGGGTCCCCACCTACGAGCAGTACTTC. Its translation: CASSLAGVPTYEQYF.

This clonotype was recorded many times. In DNA, the CDR3 is TGCAGTGCAATTGGACAGGGGGATACGCAGTATTTT. As protein: CSAIGQGDTQYF. The chain recombines TRBV20-1 with TRBJ2-3, with 9 bases aligning to TRBD1. Germline-derived CDR1 and CDR2 are DFQATT and SNEGSKA (reference sequence). The trim removed 6 bases at V and 6 bases at J, leaving 4 bases unmatched. This CDR3 is 12 amino acids long.

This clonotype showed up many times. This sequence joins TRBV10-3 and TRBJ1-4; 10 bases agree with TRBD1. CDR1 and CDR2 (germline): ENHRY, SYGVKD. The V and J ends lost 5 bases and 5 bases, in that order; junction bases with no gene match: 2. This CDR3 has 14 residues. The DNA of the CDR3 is TGTGCCATCAGTCCGGGACAGGGGAATGAAAAACTGTTTTTT. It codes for CAISPGQGNEKLFF.

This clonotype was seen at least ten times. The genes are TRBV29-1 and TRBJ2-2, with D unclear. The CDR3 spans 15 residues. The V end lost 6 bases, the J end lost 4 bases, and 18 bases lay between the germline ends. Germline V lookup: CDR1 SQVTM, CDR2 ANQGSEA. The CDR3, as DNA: TGCAGCGTGGGTTCGGATCCGGTCTTCACCGGGGAGCTGTTTTTT. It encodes CSVGSDPVFTGELFF.

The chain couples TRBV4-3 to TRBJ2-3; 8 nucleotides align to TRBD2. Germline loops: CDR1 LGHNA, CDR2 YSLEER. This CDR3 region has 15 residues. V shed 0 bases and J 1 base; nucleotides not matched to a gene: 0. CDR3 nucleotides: TGCGCCAGCAGCCAAGACGGGGGGGGCACAGATACGCAGTATTTT. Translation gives CASSQDGGGTDTQYF.

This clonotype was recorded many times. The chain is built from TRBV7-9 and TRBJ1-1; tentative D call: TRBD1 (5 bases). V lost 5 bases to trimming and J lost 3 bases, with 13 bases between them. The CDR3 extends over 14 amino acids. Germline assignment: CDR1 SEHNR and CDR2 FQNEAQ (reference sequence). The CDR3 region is CASSLRQLHTEAFF. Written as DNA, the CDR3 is TGTGCCAGCAGCCTACGACAGCTACACACTGAAGCTTTCTTT.

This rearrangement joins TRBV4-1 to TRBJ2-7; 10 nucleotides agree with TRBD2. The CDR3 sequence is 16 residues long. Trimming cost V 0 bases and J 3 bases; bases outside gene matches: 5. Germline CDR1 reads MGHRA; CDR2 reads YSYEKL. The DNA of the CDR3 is TGCGCCAGCAGCCAAGACGGGACTAGCGCAGACTACGAGCAGTACTTC. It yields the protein CASSQDGTSADYEQYF.

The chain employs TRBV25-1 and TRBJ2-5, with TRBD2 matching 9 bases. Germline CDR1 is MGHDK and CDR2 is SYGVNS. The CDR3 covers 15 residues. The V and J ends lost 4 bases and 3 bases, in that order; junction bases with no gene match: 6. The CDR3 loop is CASSVAGDIKETQYF. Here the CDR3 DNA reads TGTGCCAGCAGTGTAGCGGGGGACATCAAAGAGACCCAGTACTTC.

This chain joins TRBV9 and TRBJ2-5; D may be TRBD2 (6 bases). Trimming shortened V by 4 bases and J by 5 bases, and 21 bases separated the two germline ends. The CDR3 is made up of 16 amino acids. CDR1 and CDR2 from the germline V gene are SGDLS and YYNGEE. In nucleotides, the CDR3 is TGTGCCAGCAGCCCGACGGGACTCCCCGAAAAGGAGACCCAGTACTTC. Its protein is CASSPTGLPEKETQYF.

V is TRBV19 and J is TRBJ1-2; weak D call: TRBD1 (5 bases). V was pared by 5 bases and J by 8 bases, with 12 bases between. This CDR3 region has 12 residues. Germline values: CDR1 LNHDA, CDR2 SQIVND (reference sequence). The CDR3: CASSFGGSGYTF. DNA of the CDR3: TGTGCCAGTAGTTTCGGGGGATCGGGCTACACCTTC.

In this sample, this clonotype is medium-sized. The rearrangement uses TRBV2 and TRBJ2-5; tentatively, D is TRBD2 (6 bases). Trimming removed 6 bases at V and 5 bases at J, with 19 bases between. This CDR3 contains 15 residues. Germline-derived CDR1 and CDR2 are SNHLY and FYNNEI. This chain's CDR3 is CASSGGGGEMETQYF. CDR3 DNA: TGTGCCAGCAGCGGAGGCGGAGGGGAGATGGAGACCCAGTACTTC.

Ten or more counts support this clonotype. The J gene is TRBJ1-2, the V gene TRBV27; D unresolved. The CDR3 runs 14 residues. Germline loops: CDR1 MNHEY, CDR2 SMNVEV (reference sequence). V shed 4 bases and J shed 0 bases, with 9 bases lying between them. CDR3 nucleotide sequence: TGTGCCAGCAGTTCGTCAGACTCTAACTATGGCTACACCTTC. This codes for CASSSSDSNYGYTF.

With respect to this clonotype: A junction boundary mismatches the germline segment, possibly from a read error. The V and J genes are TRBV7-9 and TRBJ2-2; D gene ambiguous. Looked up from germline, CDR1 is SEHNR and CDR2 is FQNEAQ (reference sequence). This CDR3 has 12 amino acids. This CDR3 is CASSQQYGELFF. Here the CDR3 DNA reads TGCGCCAGCAGCCAACAATACGGGGAGCTGTTTTTT. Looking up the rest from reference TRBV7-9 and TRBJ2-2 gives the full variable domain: DTGVSQNPRHKITKRGQNVTFRCDPISEHNRLYWYRQTLGQGPEFLTYFQNEAQLEKSRLLSDRFSAERPKGSFSTLEIQRTEQGDSAMYLCASSQQYGELFFGEGSRLTVL.

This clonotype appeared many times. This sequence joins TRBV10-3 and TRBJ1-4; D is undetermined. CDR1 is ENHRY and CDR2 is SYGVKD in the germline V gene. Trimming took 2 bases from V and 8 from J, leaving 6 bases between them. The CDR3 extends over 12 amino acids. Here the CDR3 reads CAISETEEKLFF. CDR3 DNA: TGTGCCATCAGTGAGACTGAGGAAAAACTGTTTTTT.